A selection of T cell receptor beta chains follows, all from one sample in a study of blood T cell repertoires in COVID-19. This table comes from immunoSEQ multiplex PCR, and its TCRdb copy is limited to in-frame clones, with some not included. Of over 250,000 clones listed, about 87% are singletons. Sequenced sample: peripheral blood. The receptors stem from a man between 60 and 75 years old who had recovered from COVID-19. CDR3s include the opening cysteine and the closing phenylalanine or tryptophan. D genes are given only for firm matches. Clone size is shown for a subset of rows, as once, few, many or a class of expanded clone.

16,TRBD2,NA,TRBV18,TRBJ2-7,TGTGCCAGCTCACCTAGTAGAGCGGGGAGCTCCTACGAGCAGTACTTC,CASSPSRAGSSYEQYF
15,TRBD2,NA,TRBV5-1,TRBJ2-7,TGCGCCAGCAGCTTGGGACTAGCGATCGCCTACGAGCAGTACTTC,CASSLGLAIAYEQYF
17,NA,once,TRBV7-7,TRBJ1-2,TGTGCCAGAAGGACCAGGCTGAGACAGACCCTCTGCTATGGCTACACCTTC,CARRTRLRQTLCYGYTF
16,TRBD1,NA,TRBV6-1,TRBJ1-6,TGTGCCAGCAGTGGCTCACCGACAGGGGCCCCGGTACCCGACCACTTT,CASSGSPTGAPVPDHF
13,NA,NA,TRBV6-5,TRBJ2-7,TGTGCCAGCACCGCAGGGGTGACCTACGAGCAGTACTTC,CASTAGVTYEQYF
14,NA,NA,TRBV6-6,TRBJ2-7,TGTGCCAGCAGGCCCCGGGACACCCACTACGAGCAGTACTTC,CASRPRDTHYEQYF
14,TRBD1,NA,TRBV18,TRBJ1-1,TGTGCCAGCTCACCCGCGACAGGGGTCACTGAAGCTTTCTTT,CASSPATGVTEAFF
17,TRBD2,NA,TRBV27,TRBJ2-1,TGTGCCAGCAGTTTTTTTGAACGGGGGGGATCCTACAATGAGCAGTTCTTC,CASSFFERGGSYNEQFF
15,NA,NA,TRBV6-5,TRBJ1-5,TGTGCCAGCAAGAGGACGGACAGCCAAAATCAGCCCCAGCATTTT,CASKRTDSQNQPQHF
16,NA,once,TRBV19,TRBJ1-6,TGTGCCAGTAGCCCGGGGAGCAGCTCCTATAATTCACCCCTCCACTTT,CASSPGSSSYNSPLHF
15,NA,NA,TRBV6-5,TRBJ2-7,TGTGCCAGCAGTTCCGCGACAGCTAGCTCCTACGAGCAGTACTTC,CASSSATASSYEQYF
17,TRBD1,once,TRBV7-9,TRBJ1-3,TGTGCCAGCAGCGCCGCCGGGACAGGGGGCGGTGGAAACACCATATATTTT,CASSAAGTGGGGNTIYF
13,NA,NA,TRBV9,TRBJ1-2,TGTGCCAGCAGCCCCCTAAGTGACTATGGCTACACCTTC,CASSPLSDYGYTF
15,NA,NA,TRBV4-2,TRBJ1-1,TGTGCCAGCAGCCAAGAAGTACCTCCTTGGGGGGGGGCTTTCTTT,CASSQEVPPWGGAFF
15,TRBD1,NA,TRBV18,TRBJ2-1,TGTGCCAGCTCACGTGCGGGACAGGGCTACAATGAGCAGTTCTTC,CASSRAGQGYNEQFF
15,NA,NA,TRBV14,TRBJ2-1,TGTGCCAGCAGCCAACCACAGGGTCGTTACAATGAGCAGTTCTTC,CASSQPQGRYNEQFF